These 9 T cell receptor beta chains came from one sample sequenced in a study of blood T cell repertoires in COVID-19. The protocol was immunoSEQ multiplex PCR, while the TCRdb copy is restricted to in-frame clones and leaves out a portion. Counted here are more than 200,000 clones, about 87% occurring once; the ten biggest clones make up about 6.7%. Sequencing was performed on peripheral blood. These TCRs come from a woman in her 30s with COVID-19, enrolled during active disease.

This chain links TRBV10-3 with TRBJ2-1; 9 nucleotides align to TRBD2. CDR1 is ENHRY and CDR2 is SYGVKD in the germline V gene. This CDR3 spans 16 amino acids. V was clipped by 6 bases and J by 8 bases; unmatched bases: 14. The CDR3 spells CAISLLAGGSGDEQFF. DNA of the CDR3: TGTGCCATCAGCCTACTCGCGGGAGGGTCTGGCGATGAGCAGTTCTTC.

This CDR3 reads CASSQVRGAAGPLSSTDTQYF. The CDR3 nucleotides read TGCGCCAGCAGCCAAGTACGGGGGGCCGCGGGCCCCCTCTCTAGCACAGATACGCAGTATTTT. The V and J genes are TRBV4-3 and TRBJ2-3, with a tentative D call TRBD2 (7 bases). There are 21 residues in the CDR3. The ends were cut back, 1 base at V and 0 bases at J, with 26 bases in the middle. Germline V lookup: CDR1 LGHNA, CDR2 YSLEER.

This clone appeared a few times. The V gene is TRBV5-1, the J gene TRBJ1-3; possibly TRBD1 for D (6 bases). From germline, CDR1 is SGHRS and CDR2 YFSETQ. V was shortened by 2 bases and J by 3 bases, with 12 bases between the two germline ends. The length of the CDR3 is 15 residues. Written as DNA, the CDR3 is TGCGCCAGCAGCTTAGGGGGGGCTGTTGGAAACACCATATATTTT. Residues: CASSLGGAVGNTIYF.

J is TRBJ2-6 and V is TRBV5-1; D may be TRBD2 (6 bases). The CDR3 extends over 18 amino acids. The ends were cut back, 4 bases at V and 4 bases at J, with 21 bases in the middle. The germline gives CDR1 SGHRS, CDR2 YFSETQ. The CDR3 region is CASSPGERMGTGANVLTF. The CDR3 DNA follows: TGCGCCAGCAGCCCGGGGGAAAGAATGGGGACCGGGGCCAACGTCCTGACTTTC.

The CDR3 here is CASSLGEAGYNEQFF. The CDR3 nucleotides are TGTGCCAGCTCCCTAGGGGAGGCAGGCTACAATGAGCAGTTCTTC. The chain recombines TRBV18 with TRBJ2-1; tentatively, D is TRBD2 (6 bases). The V end lost 6 bases, the J end lost 3 bases, and 15 bases lay between the germline ends. Germline CDR1 and CDR2: KGHSH and LQKENI. The CDR3 consists of 15 residues.

V gene TRBV18 combines with J gene TRBJ2-1; D might be TRBD1 (5 bases). The CDR3 length is 12 residues. The V end was cut by 5 bases, the J end by 7 bases, with 9 bases between. Germline V gene sequence: CDR1 KGHSH, CDR2 LQKENI. CDR3 DNA sequence: TGTGCCAGCTCAGGGGCGGTGAATGAGCAGTTCTTC. Translated, it gives CASSGAVNEQFF.

This chain joins TRBV10-2 and TRBJ2-7, with a weak D call TRBD1 (7 bases). The CDR3 is made up of 19 amino acids. The V and J ends lost 0 bases and 6 bases respectively, with 27 bases between them. The germline V gene encodes CDR1 WSHSY and CDR2 SAAADI. The CDR3 DNA reads as TGCGCCAGCAGTGAGTCGTCCTTTATCGGCGACAGGGACTTTGGCGAGCAGTACTTC. It is translated as CASSESSFIGDRDFGEQYF.

Only a few counts were recorded for this clone. V and J are TRBV30 and TRBJ1-5; D not resolved. Germline CDR1 is GTSNPN and CDR2 is SVGIG (reference sequence). Trimming shortened V by 0 bases and J by 6 bases, and 12 bases separated the two germline ends. This CDR3 region has 14 residues. CDR3 bases: TGTGCCTGGAGTGTTTCCGGGGATGGTCAGCCCCAGCATTTT. Encoded protein: CAWSVSGDGQPQHF. The entire variable domain, with the rest obtained from reference TRBV30 and TRBJ1-5, is as follows: SQTIHQWPATLVQPVGSPLSLECTVEGTSNPNLYWYRQAAGRGLQLLFYSVGIGQISSEVPQNLSASRPQDRQFILSSKKLLLSDSGFYLCAWSVSGDGQPQHFGDGTRLSIL.

This clone is a singleton in its sample. The chain carries TRBV21-1 and TRBJ1-6; TRBD1, the D gene given by the table, was not confirmed from the DNA. TRBV21-1 represents a pseudogene. The CDR3 runs 23 residues. Written as DNA, the CDR3 is TGTGCCAGCAGCAAAGAAGGGGGCACACTTCCAATAATCCGCAGCTCCTATAATTCACCCCTCCACTTT. It yields the protein CASSKEGGTLPIIRSSYNSPLHF.